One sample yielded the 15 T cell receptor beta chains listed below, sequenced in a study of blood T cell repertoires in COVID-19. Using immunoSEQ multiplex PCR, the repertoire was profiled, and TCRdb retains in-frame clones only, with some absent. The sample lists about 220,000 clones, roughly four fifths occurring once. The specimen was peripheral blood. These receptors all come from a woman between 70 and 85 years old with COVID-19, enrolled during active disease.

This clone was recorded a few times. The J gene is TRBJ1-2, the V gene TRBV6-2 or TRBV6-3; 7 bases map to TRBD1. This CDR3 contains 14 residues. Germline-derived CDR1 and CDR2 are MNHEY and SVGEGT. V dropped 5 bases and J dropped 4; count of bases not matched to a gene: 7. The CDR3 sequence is CASSDRQGLYGYTF. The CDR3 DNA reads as TGTGCCAGCAGTGATCGACAGGGACTCTATGGCTACACCTTC.

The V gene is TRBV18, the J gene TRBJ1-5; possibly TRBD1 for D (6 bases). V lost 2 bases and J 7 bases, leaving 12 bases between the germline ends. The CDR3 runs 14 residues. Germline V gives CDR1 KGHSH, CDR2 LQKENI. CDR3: CASSPGEGGQPQHF. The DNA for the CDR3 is TGTGCCAGCTCACCAGGGGAGGGGGGACAGCCCCAGCATTTT.

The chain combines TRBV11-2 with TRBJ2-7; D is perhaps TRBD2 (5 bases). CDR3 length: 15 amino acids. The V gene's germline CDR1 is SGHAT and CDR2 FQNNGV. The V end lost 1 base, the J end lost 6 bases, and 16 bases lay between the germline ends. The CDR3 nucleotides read TGTGCCAGCAGCTTAGCTTCCAGGACTCCGAGCGAGCAGTACTTC. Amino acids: CASSLASRTPSEQYF.

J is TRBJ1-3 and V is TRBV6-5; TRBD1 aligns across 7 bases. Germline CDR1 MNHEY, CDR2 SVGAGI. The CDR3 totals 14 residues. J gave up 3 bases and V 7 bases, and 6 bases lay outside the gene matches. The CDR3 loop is CASTITGDGNTIYF. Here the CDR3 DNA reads TGTGCCAGCACCATTACAGGGGATGGAAACACCATATATTTT.

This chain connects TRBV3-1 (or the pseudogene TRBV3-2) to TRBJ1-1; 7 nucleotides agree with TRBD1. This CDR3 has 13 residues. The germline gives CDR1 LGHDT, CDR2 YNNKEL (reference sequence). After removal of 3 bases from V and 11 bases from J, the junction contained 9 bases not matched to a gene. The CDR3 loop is CASSHWTGSLAFF. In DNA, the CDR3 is TGTGCCAGCAGCCACTGGACAGGTTCGTTGGCTTTCTTT.

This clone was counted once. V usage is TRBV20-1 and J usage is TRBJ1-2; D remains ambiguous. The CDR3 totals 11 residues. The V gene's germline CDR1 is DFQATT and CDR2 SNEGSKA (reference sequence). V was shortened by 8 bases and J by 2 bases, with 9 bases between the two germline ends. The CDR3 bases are TGCAGTACAATATGGAACTATGGCTACACCTTC. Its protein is CSTIWNYGYTF.

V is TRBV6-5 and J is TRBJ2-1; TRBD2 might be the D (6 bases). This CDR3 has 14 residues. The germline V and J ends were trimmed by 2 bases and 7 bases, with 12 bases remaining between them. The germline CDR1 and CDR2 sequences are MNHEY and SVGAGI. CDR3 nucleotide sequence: TGTGCCAGCAGTTACGGAACTAGCCATAATGAGCAGTTCTTC. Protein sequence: CASSYGTSHNEQFF.

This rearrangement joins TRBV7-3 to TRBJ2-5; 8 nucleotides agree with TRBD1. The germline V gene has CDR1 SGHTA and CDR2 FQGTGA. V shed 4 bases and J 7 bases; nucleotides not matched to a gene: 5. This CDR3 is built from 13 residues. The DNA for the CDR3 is TGTGCCAGCAGCTCAGGGGGCAGTGGGACCCAGTACTTC. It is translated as CASSSGGSGTQYF.

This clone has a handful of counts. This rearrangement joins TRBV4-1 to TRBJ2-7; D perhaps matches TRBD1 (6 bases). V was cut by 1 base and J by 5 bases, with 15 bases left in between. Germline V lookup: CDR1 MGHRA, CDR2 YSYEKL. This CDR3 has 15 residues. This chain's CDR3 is CASSQGQGKIHEQYF. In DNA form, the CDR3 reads TGCGCCAGCAGCCAAGGTCAGGGGAAGATCCACGAGCAGTACTTC.

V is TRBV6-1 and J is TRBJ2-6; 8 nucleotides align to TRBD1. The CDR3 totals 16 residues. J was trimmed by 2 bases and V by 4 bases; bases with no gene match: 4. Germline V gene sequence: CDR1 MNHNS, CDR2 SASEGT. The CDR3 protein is CASSVLQGAGANVLTF. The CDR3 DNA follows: TGTGCCAGCAGTGTACTACAGGGGGCTGGGGCCAACGTCCTGACTTTC.

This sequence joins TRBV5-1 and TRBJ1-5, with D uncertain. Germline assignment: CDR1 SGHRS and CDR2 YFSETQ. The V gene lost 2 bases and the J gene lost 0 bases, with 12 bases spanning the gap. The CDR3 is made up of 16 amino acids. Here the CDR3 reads CASSLEGSNSNQPQHF. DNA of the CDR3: TGCGCCAGCAGCTTAGAGGGTTCTAATAGCAATCAGCCCCAGCATTTT.

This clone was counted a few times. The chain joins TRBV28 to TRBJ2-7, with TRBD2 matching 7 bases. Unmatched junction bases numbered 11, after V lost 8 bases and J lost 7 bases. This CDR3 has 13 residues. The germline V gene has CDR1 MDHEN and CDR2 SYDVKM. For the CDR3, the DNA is TGTGCCAGCCTGGGGTTTAGGGGAGGGGAGCAGTACTTC. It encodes CASLGFRGGEQYF.

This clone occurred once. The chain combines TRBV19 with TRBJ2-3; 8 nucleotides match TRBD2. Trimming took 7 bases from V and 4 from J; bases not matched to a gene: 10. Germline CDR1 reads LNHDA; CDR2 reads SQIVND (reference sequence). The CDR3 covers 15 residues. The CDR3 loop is CASTPGLAPPDTQYF. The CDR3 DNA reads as TGTGCCAGTACCCCAGGACTAGCCCCCCCAGATACGCAGTATTTT.

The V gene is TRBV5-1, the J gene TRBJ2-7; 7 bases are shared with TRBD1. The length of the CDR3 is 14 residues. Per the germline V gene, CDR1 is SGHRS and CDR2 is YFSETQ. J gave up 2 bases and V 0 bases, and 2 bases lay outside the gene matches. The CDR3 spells CASSLGTGPYEQYF. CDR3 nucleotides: TGCGCCAGCAGCTTGGGGACAGGACCCTACGAGCAGTACTTC. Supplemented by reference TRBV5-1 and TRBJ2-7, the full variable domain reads KAGVTQTPRYLIKTRGQQVTLSCSPISGHRSVSWYQQTPGQGLQFLFEYFSETQRNKGNFPGRFSGRQFSNSRSEMNVSTLELGDSALYLCASSLGTGPYEQYFGPGTRLTVT.

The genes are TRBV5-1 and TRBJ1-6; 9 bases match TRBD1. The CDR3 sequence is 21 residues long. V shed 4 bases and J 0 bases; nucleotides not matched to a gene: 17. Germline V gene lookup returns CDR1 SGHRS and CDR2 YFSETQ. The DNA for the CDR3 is TGCGCCAGCAGCCTACAAGGACAGGGGTCGGCGGGGAGCTCCTATAATTCACCCCTCCACTTT. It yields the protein CASSLQGQGSAGSSYNSPLHF.